This T cell receptor (beta chain) emerged from a study of beta chain features in type 1 diabetes. Study at large: Healthy donors resembled patients in age, gender and cell yields.

Reverse transcribing all isolated RNA meant expressed TCRB transcripts were sequenced. Sequencing was performed with immunoSEQ multiplex PCR; in TCRdb, only in-frame clones are kept and a portion is missing. The sample includes under 550,000 clones, over 9.5% of them seen just once. This sequence was found in a woman aged 18-30 years in good health. The sample comprised naive CD4+ T cells from blood.

The chain's CDR3 is CASSERMRGGDEQFF. CDR3 DNA sequence: TGTGCCAGCAGTGAAAGGATGAGAGGAGGTGATGAGCAGTTCTTC. The J gene is TRBJ2-1, the V gene TRBV25-1; D might be TRBD2 (5 bases). Trimming stripped 2 bases from V and 8 bases from J, with 16 bases between. There are 15 residues in the CDR3. Per germline, CDR1 MGHDK and CDR2 SYGVNS. The full variable domain, its missing parts supplied by reference TRBV25-1 and TRBJ2-1, is EADIYQTPRYLVIGTGKKITLECSQTMGHDKMYWYQQDPGMELHLIHYSYGVNSTEKGDLSSESTVSRIRTEHFPLTLESARPSHTSQYLCASSERMRGGDEQFFGPGTRLTVL.